A single TCR beta chain is shown here with its context. What it binds is not known. The sorted-subset replicate PCRs were given about 210 ng DNA, which is 25,000 to 35,000 T cell genomes. Original data processing: As immunoSEQ supplied junction-only sequences (without quality scores), filtering differed. TCRdb's table, derived via immunoSEQ multiplex PCR, lists solely in-frame clones and lacks some. V and J calls plus clone size are reproduced from that table; the DNA served to infer D and trimming. Of 2 million to 2.5 million clones listed, 80% to 95% are singletons. The sample is drawn from a study of shared clonotypes between healthy human individuals. Study-wide findings and caveats: Sharing across four donors was highest in naive CD4 (around 5%) and lowest in memory CD8 (around 0.4%).

The CDR3 has 14 residues. Per germline, CDR1 GTSNPN and CDR2 SVGIG (reference sequence). V shed 3 bases and J shed 2 bases, with 12 bases lying between them. The receptor was derived from a man aged 18 to 30 in good health. Some clones in this sample may be carry-over from other donors' samples. The sequenced sample was naive CD4+ T cells from PBMCs. Specified subset: CD45RA+ positively selected. The chain joins TRBV30 to TRBJ2-3; possibly TRBD1 for D (6 bases). The CDR3 bases are TGTGCCTGGAGGAACAGGGCTTTCACAGATACGCAGTATTTT. Translating it yields CAWRNRAFTDTQYF.